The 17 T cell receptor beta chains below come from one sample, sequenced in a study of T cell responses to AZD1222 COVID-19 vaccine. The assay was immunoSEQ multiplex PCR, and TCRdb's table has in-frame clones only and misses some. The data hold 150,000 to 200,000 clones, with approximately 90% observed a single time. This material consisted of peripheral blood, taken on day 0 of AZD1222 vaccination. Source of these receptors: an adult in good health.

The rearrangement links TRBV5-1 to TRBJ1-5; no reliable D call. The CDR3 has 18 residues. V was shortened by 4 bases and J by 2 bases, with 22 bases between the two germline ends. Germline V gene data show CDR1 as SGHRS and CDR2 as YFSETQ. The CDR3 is CASSIGPQPTGRNQPQHF. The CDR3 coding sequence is TGCGCCAGCAGCATTGGACCCCAGCCGACCGGTCGCAATCAGCCCCAGCATTTT. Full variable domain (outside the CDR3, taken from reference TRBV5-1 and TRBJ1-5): KAGVTQTPRYLIKTRGQQVTLSCSPISGHRSVSWYQQTPGQGLQFLFEYFSETQRNKGNFPGRFSGRQFSNSRSEMNVSTLELGDSALYLCASSIGPQPTGRNQPQHFGDGTRLSIL.

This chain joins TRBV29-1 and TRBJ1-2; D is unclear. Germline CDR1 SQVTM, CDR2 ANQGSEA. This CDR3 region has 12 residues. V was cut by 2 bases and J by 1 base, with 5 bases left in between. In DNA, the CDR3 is TGCAGCGTTGAAAGCAGTAACTATGGCTACACCTTC. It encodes CSVESSNYGYTF. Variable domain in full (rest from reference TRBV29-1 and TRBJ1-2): SAVISQKPSRDICQRGTSLTIQCQVDSQVTMMFWYRQQPGQSLTLIATANQGSEATYESGFVIDKFPISRPNLTFSTLTVSNMSPEDSSIYLCSVESSNYGYTFGSGTRLTVV.

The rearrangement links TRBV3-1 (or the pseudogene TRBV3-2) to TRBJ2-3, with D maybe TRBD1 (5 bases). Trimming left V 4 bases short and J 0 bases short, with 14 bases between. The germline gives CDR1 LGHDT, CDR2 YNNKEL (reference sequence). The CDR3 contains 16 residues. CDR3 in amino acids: CASSRDSFTSTDTQYF. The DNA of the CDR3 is TGTGCCAGCAGCCGAGACAGCTTCACTAGCACAGATACGCAGTATTTT.

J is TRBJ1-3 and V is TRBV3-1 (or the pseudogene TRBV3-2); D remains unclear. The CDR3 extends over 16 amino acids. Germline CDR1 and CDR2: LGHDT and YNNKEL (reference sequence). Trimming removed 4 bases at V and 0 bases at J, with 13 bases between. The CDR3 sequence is CASSRTGVSSGNTIYF. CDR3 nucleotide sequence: TGTGCCAGCAGCCGAACCGGGGTGAGCTCTGGAAACACCATATATTTT.

The CDR3 coding sequence is TGTGCCAGCAGTAAGGGACTAGCGGGAGATGAGCAGTTCTTC. It specifies CASSKGLAGDEQFF. V usage is TRBV7-7 and J usage is TRBJ2-1, with 14 bases lining up with TRBD2. There are 14 residues in the CDR3. Per germline, CDR1 SSHAT and CDR2 FNYEAQ (reference sequence). The J segment lost 8 bases and the V segment lost 6 bases, leaving 3 bases of the junction unmatched.

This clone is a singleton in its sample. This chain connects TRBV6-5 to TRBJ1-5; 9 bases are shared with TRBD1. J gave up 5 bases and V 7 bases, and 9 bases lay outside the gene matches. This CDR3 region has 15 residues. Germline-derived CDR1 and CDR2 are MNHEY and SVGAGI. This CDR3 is CASTGGTGQYQPQHF. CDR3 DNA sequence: TGTGCCAGCACCGGAGGGACAGGGCAATATCAGCCCCAGCATTTT.

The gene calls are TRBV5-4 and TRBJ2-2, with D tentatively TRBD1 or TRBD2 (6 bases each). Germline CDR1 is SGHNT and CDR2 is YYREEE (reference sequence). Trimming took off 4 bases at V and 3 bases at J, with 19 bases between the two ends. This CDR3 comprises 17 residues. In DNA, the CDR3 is TGTGCCAGCAGCCCCGGTCAAGGGGGGATGGACACCGGGGAGCTGTTTTTT. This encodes CASSPGQGGMDTGELFF.

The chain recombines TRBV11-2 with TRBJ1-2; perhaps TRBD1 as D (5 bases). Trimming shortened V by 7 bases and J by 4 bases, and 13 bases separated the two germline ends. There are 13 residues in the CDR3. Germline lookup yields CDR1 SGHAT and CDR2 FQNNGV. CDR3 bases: TGTGCCAGCACCCCCGGGGCTCTCTATGGCTACACCTTC. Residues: CASTPGALYGYTF.

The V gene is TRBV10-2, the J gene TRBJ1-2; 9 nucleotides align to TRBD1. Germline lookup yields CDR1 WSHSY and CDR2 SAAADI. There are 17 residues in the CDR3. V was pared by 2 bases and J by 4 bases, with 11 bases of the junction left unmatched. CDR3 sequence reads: CASSEPRGQGPLYGYTF. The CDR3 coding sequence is TGCGCCAGCAGTGAGCCAAGGGGACAGGGTCCTCTCTATGGCTACACCTTC.

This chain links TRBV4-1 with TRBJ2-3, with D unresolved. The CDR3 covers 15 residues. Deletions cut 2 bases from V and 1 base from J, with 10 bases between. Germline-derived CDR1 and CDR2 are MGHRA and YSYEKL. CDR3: CASSQNAQGTDTQYF. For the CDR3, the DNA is TGCGCCAGCAGCCAAAACGCTCAGGGCACAGATACGCAGTATTTT.

CDR3 sequence reads: CASSTLIQNTEAFF. The CDR3 DNA is TGTGCCAGTAGTACCCTTATACAGAACACTGAAGCTTTCTTT. V and J are TRBV19 and TRBJ1-1; D is undetermined. Germline V gene lookup returns CDR1 LNHDA and CDR2 SQIVND (reference sequence). The CDR3 has 14 residues. Between the trimmed V and J ends, which lost 4 bases and 1 base, there was a span of 10 bases.

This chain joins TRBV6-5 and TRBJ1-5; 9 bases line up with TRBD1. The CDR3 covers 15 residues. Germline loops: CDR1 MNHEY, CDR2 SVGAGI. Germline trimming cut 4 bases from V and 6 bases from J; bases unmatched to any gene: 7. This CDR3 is CASSSGTGQSQPQHF. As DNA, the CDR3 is TGTGCCAGCAGTTCCGGGACAGGGCAAAGTCAGCCCCAGCATTTT.

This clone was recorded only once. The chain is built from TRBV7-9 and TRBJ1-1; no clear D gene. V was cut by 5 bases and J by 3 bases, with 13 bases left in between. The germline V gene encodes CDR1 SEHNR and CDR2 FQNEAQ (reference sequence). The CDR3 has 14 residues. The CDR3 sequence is CASSPRVLDTEAFF. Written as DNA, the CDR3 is TGTGCCAGCAGCCCCCGGGTTCTGGACACTGAAGCTTTCTTT.

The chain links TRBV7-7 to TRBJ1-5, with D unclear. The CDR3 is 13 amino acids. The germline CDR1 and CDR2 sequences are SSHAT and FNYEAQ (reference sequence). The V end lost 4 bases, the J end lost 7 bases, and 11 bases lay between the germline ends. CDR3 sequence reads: CASSSREGQPQHF. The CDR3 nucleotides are TGTGCCAGCAGCTCCCGGGAGGGCCAGCCCCAGCATTTT.

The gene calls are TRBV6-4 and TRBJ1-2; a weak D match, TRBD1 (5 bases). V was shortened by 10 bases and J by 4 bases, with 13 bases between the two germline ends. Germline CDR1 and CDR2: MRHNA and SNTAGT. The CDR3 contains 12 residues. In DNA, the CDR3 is TGTGCCACTGGTGACAGATTCTATGGCTACACCTTC. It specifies CATGDRFYGYTF.

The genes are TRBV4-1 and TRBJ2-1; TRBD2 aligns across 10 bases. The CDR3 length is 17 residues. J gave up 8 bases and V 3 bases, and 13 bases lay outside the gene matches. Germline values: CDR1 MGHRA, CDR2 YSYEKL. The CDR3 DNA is TGCGCCAGCAGCCAGGAATTTAGCGGGAGGTACGAGGATGAGCAGTTCTTC. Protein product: CASSQEFSGRYEDEQFF.

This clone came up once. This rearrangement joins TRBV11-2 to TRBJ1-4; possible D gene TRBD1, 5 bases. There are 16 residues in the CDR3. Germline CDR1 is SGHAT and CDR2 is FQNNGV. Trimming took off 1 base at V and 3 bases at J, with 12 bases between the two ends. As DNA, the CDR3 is TGTGCCAGCAGCTTAGTGGAGGGGAGGGCTAATGAAAAACTGTTTTTT. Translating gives CASSLVEGRANEKLFF.